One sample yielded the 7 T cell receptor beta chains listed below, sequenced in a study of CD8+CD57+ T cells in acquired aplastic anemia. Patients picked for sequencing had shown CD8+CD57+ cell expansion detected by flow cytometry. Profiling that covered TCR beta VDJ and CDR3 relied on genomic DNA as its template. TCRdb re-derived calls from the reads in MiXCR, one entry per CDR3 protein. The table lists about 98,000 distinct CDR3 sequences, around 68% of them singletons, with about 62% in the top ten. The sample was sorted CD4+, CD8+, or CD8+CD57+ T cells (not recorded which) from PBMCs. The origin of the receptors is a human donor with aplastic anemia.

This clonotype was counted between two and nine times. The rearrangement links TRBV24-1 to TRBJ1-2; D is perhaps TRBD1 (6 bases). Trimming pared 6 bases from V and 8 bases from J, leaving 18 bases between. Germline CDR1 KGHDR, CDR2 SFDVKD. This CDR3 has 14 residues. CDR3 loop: CATSPEDRTAGYTF. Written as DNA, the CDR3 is TGTGCCACCAGTCCAGAGGACAGAACAGCAGGCTACACCTTC.

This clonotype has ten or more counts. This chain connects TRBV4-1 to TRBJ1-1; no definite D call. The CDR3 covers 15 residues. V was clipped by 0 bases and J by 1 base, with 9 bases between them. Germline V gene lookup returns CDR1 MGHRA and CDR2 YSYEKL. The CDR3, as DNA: TGCGCCAGCAGCCAAGATAGCGGTTCGAACACTGAAGCTTTCTTT. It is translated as CASSQDSGSNTEAFF.

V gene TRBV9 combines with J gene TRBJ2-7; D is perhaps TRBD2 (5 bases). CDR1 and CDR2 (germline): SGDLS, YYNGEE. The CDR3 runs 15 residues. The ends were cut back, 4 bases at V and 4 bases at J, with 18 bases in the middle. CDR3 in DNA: TGTGCCAGCAGCCCTACCGTGACGGCGGGTTACGAGCAGTACTTC. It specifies CASSPTVTAGYEQYF. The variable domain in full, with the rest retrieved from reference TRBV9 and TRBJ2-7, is DSGVTQTPKHLITATGQRVTLRCSPRSGDLSVYWYQQSLDQGLQFLIQYYNGEERAKGNILERFSAQQFPDLHSELNLSSLELGDSALYFCASSPTVTAGYEQYFGPGTRLTVT.

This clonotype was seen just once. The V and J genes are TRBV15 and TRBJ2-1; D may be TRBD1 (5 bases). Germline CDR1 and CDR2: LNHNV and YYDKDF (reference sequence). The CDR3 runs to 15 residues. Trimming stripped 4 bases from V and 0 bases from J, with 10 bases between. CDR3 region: CATSIWGSSYNEQFF. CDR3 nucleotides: TGTGCCACCAGCATTTGGGGCAGCTCCTACAATGAGCAGTTCTTC.

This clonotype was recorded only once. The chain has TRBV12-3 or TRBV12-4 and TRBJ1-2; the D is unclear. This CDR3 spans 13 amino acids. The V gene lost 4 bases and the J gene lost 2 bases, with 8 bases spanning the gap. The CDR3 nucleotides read TGTGCCAGCAGTTGGCAGGCGAACTATGGCTACACCTTC. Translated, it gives CASSWQANYGYTF.

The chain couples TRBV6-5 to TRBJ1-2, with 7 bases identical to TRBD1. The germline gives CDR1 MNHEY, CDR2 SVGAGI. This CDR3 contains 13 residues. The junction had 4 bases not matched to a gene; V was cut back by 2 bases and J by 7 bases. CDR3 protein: CASSYGTGAGYTF. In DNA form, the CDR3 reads TGTGCCAGCAGTTACGGCACAGGGGCTGGCTACACCTTC.

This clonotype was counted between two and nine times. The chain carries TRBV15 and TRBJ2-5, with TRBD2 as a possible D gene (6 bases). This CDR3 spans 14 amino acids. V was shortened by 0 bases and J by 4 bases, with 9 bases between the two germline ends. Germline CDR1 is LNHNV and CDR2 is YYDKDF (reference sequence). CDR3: CATSRDAEGETQYF. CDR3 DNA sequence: TGTGCCACCAGCAGAGATGCGGAGGGAGAGACCCAGTACTTC.